These T cell receptor beta chains were read from a single sample in a study of T cells in Graves' hyperthyroidism and ophthalmopathy. Using its own MiXCR run on the multiplex PCR reads, TCRdb lists one record per CDR3 protein. This sample has about 350,000 distinct CDR3 sequences, with around 18% found just once. The sequenced material came from blood. The receptor source for this set is a woman aged 40-49 years with Graves' ophthalmopathy. Each CDR3 is given with its conserved first and last residue. D genes are given only for firm matches. Only part of the rows carry a size: once, few, many, or a class if the clone is expanded.

abundance: many
j_gene: TRBJ1-5
v_gene: TRBV2
d_gene: -
CDR3aa: CASRDSHSNQPQHF
CDR3nt: TGTGCCAGCAGGGACAGCCATAGCAATCAGCCCCAGCATTTT

abundance: many
j_gene: TRBJ1-2
v_gene: TRBV10-1
d_gene: TRBD1
CDR3aa: CASSEGRGYGYTF
CDR3nt: TGCGCCAGCAGTGAGGGCAGGGGGTATGGCTACACCTTC

abundance: many
j_gene: TRBJ2-7
v_gene: TRBV7-9
d_gene: -
CDR3aa: CASSLTEYEQYF
CDR3nt: TGTGCCAGCAGCTTAACTGAGTACGAGCAGTACTTC

abundance: many
j_gene: TRBJ2-7
v_gene: TRBV6-2/TRBV6-3
d_gene: TRBD1
CDR3aa: CASSRPGTGSNEQYF
CDR3nt: TGTGCCAGCAGTCGACCCGGGACAGGGAGTAACGAGCAGTACTTC

abundance: many
j_gene: TRBJ1-5
v_gene: TRBV12-3/TRBV12-4
d_gene: TRBD1
CDR3aa: CASKTGTGGNQPQHF
CDR3nt: TGTGCCAGCAAGACCGGGACAGGAGGAAATCAGCCCCAGCATTTT

abundance: few
j_gene: TRBJ2-7
v_gene: TRBV6-2/TRBV6-3
d_gene: TRBD2
CDR3aa: CASSPVAGDSDEQYF
CDR3nt: TGTGCCAGCAGTCCGGTAGCGGGAGATTCGGACGAGCAGTACTTC

abundance: -
j_gene: TRBJ2-7
v_gene: TRBV12-3/TRBV12-4
d_gene: TRBD2
CDR3aa: CASSLGGGYEQSF
CDR3nt: TGTGCCAGCAGTTTAGGGGGGGGATACGAGCAGTCCTTC

abundance: -
j_gene: TRBJ1-1
v_gene: TRBV12-3/TRBV12-4
d_gene: -
CDR3aa: CASSQTDKNTEAFF
CDR3nt: TGTGCCAGCAGTCAAACGGACAAGAACACTGAAGCTTTCTTT

abundance: many
j_gene: TRBJ1-6
v_gene: TRBV7-3
d_gene: -
CDR3aa: CASSLTWGDSPLHF
CDR3nt: TGTGCCAGCAGCTTAACCTGGGGGGATTCACCCCTCCACTTT

abundance: many
j_gene: TRBJ2-7
v_gene: TRBV28
d_gene: TRBD1
CDR3aa: CASRQGAWYEQYF
CDR3nt: TGTGCCAGCAGACAGGGGGCTTGGTACGAGCAGTACTTC

abundance: -
j_gene: TRBJ1-2
v_gene: TRBV18
d_gene: -
CDR3aa: CASSPTSAPTREGYTF
CDR3nt: TGTGCCAGCTCACCTACCTCTGCTCCTACCAGGGAAGGCTACACCTTC

abundance: many
j_gene: TRBJ2-2
v_gene: TRBV18
d_gene: -
CDR3aa: CASSPPITGELFF
CDR3nt: TGTGCCAGCTCACCACCGATCACCGGGGAGCTGTTTTTT

abundance: few
j_gene: TRBJ1-1
v_gene: TRBV24-1
d_gene: -
CDR3aa: CATEGGSNTEAFF
CDR3nt: TGTGCCACCGAGGGCGGCTCGAACACTGAAGCTTTCTTT

abundance: many
j_gene: TRBJ1-3
v_gene: TRBV11-2
d_gene: -
CDR3aa: CASSAAVGGFSGNTIYF
CDR3nt: TGTGCCAGCAGCGCCGCGGTCGGAGGATTCTCTGGAAACACCATATATTTT

abundance: -
j_gene: TRBJ2-7
v_gene: TRBV28
d_gene: TRBD2
CDR3aa: CASSSGLGVKYEQYF
CDR3nt: TGTGCCAGCAGTTCGGGACTAGGAGTAAAGTACGAGCAGTACTTC

abundance: many
j_gene: TRBJ2-7
v_gene: TRBV10-3
d_gene: TRBD1
CDR3aa: CAIRGGDRGYEQYF
CDR3nt: TGTGCCATCAGGGGGGGGGACAGGGGTTACGAGCAGTACTTC

abundance: many
j_gene: TRBJ2-7
v_gene: TRBV29-1
d_gene: -
CDR3aa: CSVRRSPYEQYF
CDR3nt: TGCAGCGTTAGGCGAAGCCCCTACGAGCAGTACTTC

abundance: -
j_gene: TRBJ2-5
v_gene: TRBV3-1
d_gene: TRBD2
CDR3aa: CASSLPPRTSGHQETQYF
CDR3nt: TGTGCCAGCAGCCTACCCCCGAGGACTAGCGGACACCAAGAGACCCAGTACTTC

abundance: many
j_gene: TRBJ1-3
v_gene: TRBV7-2
d_gene: -
CDR3aa: CASSLAVRGINTIYF
CDR3nt: TGTGCCAGCAGCTTAGCCGTCAGAGGGATAAACACCATATATTTT

abundance: -
j_gene: TRBJ2-5
v_gene: TRBV6-2/TRBV6-3
d_gene: -
CDR3aa: CASSYVGLYQETQYF
CDR3nt: TGTGCCAGCAGTTACGTTGGTCTGTACCAAGAGACCCAGTACTTC

abundance: many
j_gene: TRBJ2-7
v_gene: TRBV9
d_gene: -
CDR3aa: CASSVAPGETYEQYF
CDR3nt: TGTGCCAGCAGCGTAGCTCCAGGGGAAACTTACGAGCAGTACTTC

abundance: -
j_gene: TRBJ1-2
v_gene: TRBV6-1
d_gene: -
CDR3aa: CASSELGTSYGYIF
CDR3nt: TGTGCCAGCAGTGAGCTCGGGACAAGCTATGGCTACATCTTC

abundance: many
j_gene: TRBJ2-5
v_gene: TRBV5-1
d_gene: -
CDR3aa: CASSPQDRLEETQYF
CDR3nt: TGCGCCAGCAGCCCACAGGACAGACTAGAAGAGACCCAGTACTTC

abundance: many
j_gene: TRBJ2-4
v_gene: TRBV7-2
d_gene: -
CDR3aa: CASSIEAGAKNIQYF
CDR3nt: TGTGCCAGCAGCATAGAAGCCGGGGCCAAAAACATTCAGTACTTC

abundance: -
j_gene: TRBJ2-7
v_gene: TRBV6-2/TRBV6-3
d_gene: TRBD2
CDR3aa: CASSYVASGGYEQYF
CDR3nt: TGTGCCAGCAGTTACGTGGCTAGCGGGGGTTACGAGCAGTACTTC

abundance: many
j_gene: TRBJ2-7
v_gene: TRBV7-9
d_gene: TRBD2
CDR3aa: CASGGGRAYEQYF
CDR3nt: TGTGCCAGCGGGGGGGGGAGGGCCTACGAGCAGTACTTC

abundance: many
j_gene: TRBJ2-7
v_gene: TRBV3-2
d_gene: -
CDR3aa: CASSRGGAGTTNPLASEQYF
CDR3nt: TGTGCCAGCAGTCGAGGGGGAGCAGGGACGACCAACCCCCTAGCTAGCGAGCAGTACTTC

abundance: -
j_gene: TRBJ2-2
v_gene: TRBV12-3/TRBV12-4
d_gene: -
CDR3aa: CALSVTSTGELFF
CDR3nt: TGTGCCCTATCGGTGACTTCCACCGGGGAGCTGTTTTTT

abundance: many
j_gene: TRBJ2-5
v_gene: TRBV11-2
d_gene: TRBD1
CDR3aa: CASSTGQVQETQYF
CDR3nt: TGTGCCAGCAGCACGGGACAGGTCCAAGAGACCCAGTACTTC

abundance: few
j_gene: TRBJ2-7
v_gene: TRBV3-1
d_gene: -
CDR3aa: CASSQVEGYEQYF
CDR3nt: TGTGCCAGCAGCCAAGTCGAGGGATACGAGCAGTACTTC

abundance: many
j_gene: TRBJ2-2
v_gene: TRBV4-2
d_gene: TRBD2
CDR3aa: CASSQEVAGGPYTGELFF
CDR3nt: TGTGCCAGCAGCCAAGAGGTAGCGGGAGGTCCGTACACCGGGGAGCTGTTTTTT

abundance: many
j_gene: TRBJ1-1
v_gene: TRBV19
d_gene: TRBD1
CDR3aa: CASRKRAGTAIVNTEAFF
CDR3nt: TGTGCCAGTAGAAAAAGAGCCGGGACAGCAATCGTGAACACTGAAGCTTTCTTT

abundance: many
j_gene: TRBJ1-1
v_gene: TRBV27
d_gene: -
CDR3aa: CASSFKNMNTEAFF
CDR3nt: TGTGCCAGCAGTTTCAAGAACATGAACACTGAAGCTTTCTTT

abundance: many
j_gene: TRBJ1-6
v_gene: TRBV28
d_gene: -
CDR3aa: CASSFGGDLNSPLHF
CDR3nt: TGTGCCAGCAGTTTCGGGGGGGACCTTAATTCACCCCTCCACTTT

abundance: many
j_gene: TRBJ2-4
v_gene: TRBV6-5
d_gene: TRBD2
CDR3aa: CASSSLTSGRAKNIQYF
CDR3nt: TGTGCCAGCAGTTCCCTGACTAGCGGGAGGGCCAAAAACATTCAGTACTTC

abundance: -
j_gene: TRBJ2-2
v_gene: TRBV27
d_gene: -
CDR3aa: CASKRRSDTGELFF
CDR3nt: TGTGCCAGCAAAAGGCGCAGTGACACCGGGGAGCTGTTTTTT

abundance: -
j_gene: TRBJ2-2
v_gene: TRBV6-5
d_gene: -
CDR3aa: CASSYSHENTGELFF
CDR3nt: TGTGCCAGCAGTTACAGCCACGAGAACACCGGGGAGCTGTTTTTT

abundance: -
j_gene: TRBJ2-5
v_gene: TRBV28
d_gene: -
CDR3aa: CAISSRLFPFRNGRLRETQYF
CDR3nt: TGTGCCATCAGTTCAAGATTGTTCCCCTTTCGTAACGGACGTTTAAGGGAGACCCAGTACTTC

abundance: few
j_gene: TRBJ2-2
v_gene: TRBV7-8
d_gene: TRBD1
CDR3aa: CASSQEEGAPGTGELFF
CDR3nt: TGTGCCAGCAGCCAGGAAGAGGGGGCCCCTGGTACCGGGGAGCTGTTTTTT

abundance: many
j_gene: TRBJ2-7
v_gene: TRBV6-2/TRBV6-3
d_gene: -
CDR3aa: CASRVGTNGEQYF
CDR3nt: TGTGCCAGCAGGGTAGGGACAAACGGCGAGCAGTACTTC

abundance: many
j_gene: TRBJ1-6
v_gene: TRBV25-1
d_gene: -
CDR3aa: CASSGGGGVRSYNSPLHF
CDR3nt: TGTGCCAGCAGTGGTGGTGGAGGGGTAAGGTCCTATAATTCACCCCTCCACTTT

abundance: -
j_gene: TRBJ2-7
v_gene: TRBV6-2/TRBV6-3
d_gene: TRBD2
CDR3aa: CASSSPLASGRVSYEQYF
CDR3nt: TGTGCCAGCAGCTCCCCCCTGGCTAGCGGGAGGGTCTCCTACGAGCAGTACTTC

abundance: -
j_gene: TRBJ2-5
v_gene: TRBV6-1
d_gene: TRBD1
CDR3aa: CASSSSGTGVETQYF
CDR3nt: TGTGCCAGCAGTAGTTCCGGGACAGGGGTAGAGACCCAGTACTTC

abundance: many
j_gene: TRBJ2-5
v_gene: TRBV20-1
d_gene: TRBD2
CDR3aa: CSASGTSGSMGKETQYF
CDR3nt: TGCAGTGCATCCGGGACTAGCGGGAGTATGGGAAAAGAGACCCAGTACTTC

abundance: many
j_gene: TRBJ1-5
v_gene: TRBV20-1
d_gene: -
CDR3aa: CSAVVTGFGNQPQHF
CDR3nt: TGCAGTGCCGTTGTGACGGGCTTCGGAAATCAGCCCCAGCATTTT

abundance: many
j_gene: TRBJ2-7
v_gene: TRBV20-1
d_gene: -
CDR3aa: CSASIRGEQYF
CDR3nt: TGCAGTGCTAGCATAAGGGGGGAGCAGTACTTC

abundance: many
j_gene: TRBJ2-2
v_gene: TRBV11-2
d_gene: TRBD2
CDR3aa: CASSQGSGRGVTGELFF
CDR3nt: TGTGCCAGCAGCCAGGGAAGCGGGAGAGGAGTCACCGGGGAGCTGTTTTTT

abundance: many
j_gene: TRBJ1-1
v_gene: TRBV28
d_gene: -
CDR3aa: CASSFHLGQNTEAFF
CDR3nt: TGTGCCAGCAGCTTCCACCTGGGACAGAACACTGAAGCTTTCTTT

abundance: many
j_gene: TRBJ1-1
v_gene: TRBV5-1
d_gene: -
CDR3aa: CASSLAGNWNTEAFF
CDR3nt: TGCGCCAGCAGCTTGGCGGGCAACTGGAACACTGAAGCTTTCTTT